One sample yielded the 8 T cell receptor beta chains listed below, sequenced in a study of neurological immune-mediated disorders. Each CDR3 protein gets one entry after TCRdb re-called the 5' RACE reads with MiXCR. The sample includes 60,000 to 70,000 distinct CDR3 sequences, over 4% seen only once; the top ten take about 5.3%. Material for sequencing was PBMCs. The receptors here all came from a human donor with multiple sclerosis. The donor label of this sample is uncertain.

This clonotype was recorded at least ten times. The CDR3 loop reads CASSRGRLTEAFF. The CDR3, as DNA: TGTGCCAGTAGCCGAGGACGACTCACTGAAGCTTTCTTT. J is TRBJ1-1 and V is TRBV19; the D is unclear. Germline V gene lookup returns CDR1 LNHDA and CDR2 SQIVND (reference sequence). CDR3 length equals 13 residues. V was cut by 6 bases and J by 4 bases, with 12 bases left in between.

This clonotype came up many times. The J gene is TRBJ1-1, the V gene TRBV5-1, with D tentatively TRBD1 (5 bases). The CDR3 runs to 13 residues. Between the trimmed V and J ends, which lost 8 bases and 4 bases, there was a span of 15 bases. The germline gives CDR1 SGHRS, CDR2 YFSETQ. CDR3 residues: CASTRAFGTEAFF. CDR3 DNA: TGCGCCAGTACCAGGGCCTTCGGCACTGAAGCTTTCTTT. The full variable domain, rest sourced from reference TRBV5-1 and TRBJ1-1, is KAGVTQTPRYLIKTRGQQVTLSCSPISGHRSVSWYQQTPGQGLQFLFEYFSETQRNKGNFPGRFSGRQFSNSRSEMNVSTLELGDSALYLCASTRAFGTEAFFGQGTRLTVV.

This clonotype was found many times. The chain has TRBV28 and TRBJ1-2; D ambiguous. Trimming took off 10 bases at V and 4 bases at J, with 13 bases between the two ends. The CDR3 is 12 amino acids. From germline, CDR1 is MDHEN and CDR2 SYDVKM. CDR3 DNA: TGTGCCATCCCCGAACCGTCCTATGGCTACACCTTC. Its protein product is CAIPEPSYGYTF.

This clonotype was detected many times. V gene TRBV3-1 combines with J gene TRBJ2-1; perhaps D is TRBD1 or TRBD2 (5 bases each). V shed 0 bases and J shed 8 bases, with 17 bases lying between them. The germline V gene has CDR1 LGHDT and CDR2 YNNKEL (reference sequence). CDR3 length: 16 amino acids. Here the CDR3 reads CASSQESGSVVDEQFF. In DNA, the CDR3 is TGTGCCAGCAGCCAAGAGTCAGGGAGTGTAGTAGATGAGCAGTTCTTC.

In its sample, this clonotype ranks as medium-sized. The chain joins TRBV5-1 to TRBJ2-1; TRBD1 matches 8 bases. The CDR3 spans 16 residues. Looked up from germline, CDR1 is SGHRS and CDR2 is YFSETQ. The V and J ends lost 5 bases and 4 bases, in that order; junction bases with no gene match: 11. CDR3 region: CASSSGGTGLYNEQFF. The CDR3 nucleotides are TGCGCCAGCAGTTCTGGGGGGACAGGCCTTTACAATGAGCAGTTCTTC. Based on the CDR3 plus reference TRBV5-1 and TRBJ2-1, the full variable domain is KAGVTQTPRYLIKTRGQQVTLSCSPISGHRSVSWYQQTPGQGLQFLFEYFSETQRNKGNFPGRFSGRQFSNSRSEMNVSTLELGDSALYLCASSSGGTGLYNEQFFGPGTRLTVL.

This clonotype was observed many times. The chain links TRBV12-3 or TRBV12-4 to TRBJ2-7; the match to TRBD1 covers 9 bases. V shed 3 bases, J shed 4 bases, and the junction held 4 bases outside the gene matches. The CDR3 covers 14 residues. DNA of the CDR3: TGTGCCAGCAGTTTCTTAGGACAGGGGTACGAGCAGTACTTC. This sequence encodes CASSFLGQGYEQYF.

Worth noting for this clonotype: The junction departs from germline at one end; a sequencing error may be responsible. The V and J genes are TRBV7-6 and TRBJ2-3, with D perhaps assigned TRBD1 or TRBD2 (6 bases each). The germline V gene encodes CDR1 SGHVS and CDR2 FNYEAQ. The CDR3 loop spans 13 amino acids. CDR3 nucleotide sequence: TGTGCCAGAAGCTTTAGGGGGGCAGATACGCAGTATTTT. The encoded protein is CARSFRGADTQYF. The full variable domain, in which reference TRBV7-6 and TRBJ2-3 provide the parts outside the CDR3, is GAGVSQSPRYKVTKRGQDVALRCDPISGHVSLYWYRQALGQGPEFLTYFNYEAQQDKSGLPNDRFSAERPEGSISTLTIQRTEQRDSAMYRCARSFRGADTQYFGPGTRLTVL.

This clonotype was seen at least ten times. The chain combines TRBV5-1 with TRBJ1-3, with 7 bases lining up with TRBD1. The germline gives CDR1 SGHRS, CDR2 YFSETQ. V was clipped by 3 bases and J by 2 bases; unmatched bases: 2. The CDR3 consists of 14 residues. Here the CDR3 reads CASSSGTAGNTIYF. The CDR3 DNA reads TGCGCCAGCAGCTCGGGGACAGCTGGAAACACCATATATTTT.